Following are 15 T cell receptor beta chains from one sample sequenced in a study of T cell responses to AZD1222 COVID-19 vaccine. Using immunoSEQ multiplex PCR, the repertoire was profiled, and TCRdb retains in-frame clones only, with some absent. The data contain tens of thousands of clones, about nine tenths of them singletons. This material consisted of peripheral blood, taken on day 0 of AZD1222 vaccination. Source of these receptors: an adult in good health.

The chain uses TRBV5-6 and TRBJ2-7; 9 bases are a match to TRBD2. This CDR3 spans 14 amino acids. V was pared by 4 bases and J by 3 bases, with 5 bases of the junction left unmatched. From germline, CDR1 is SGHDT and CDR2 YYEEEE. The CDR3 DNA reads as TGTGCCAGCAGCCGTAGCGGGAGCCGCTACGAGCAGTACTTC. Translation: CASSRSGSRYEQYF.

This rearrangement joins TRBV7-9 to TRBJ1-1; D is undetermined. This CDR3 has 13 amino acids. V lost 5 bases, J lost 1 base, and 8 bases lay in between. Germline V gene data show CDR1 as SEHNR and CDR2 as FQNEAQ (reference sequence). In DNA form, the CDR3 reads TGTGCCAGCAGCCGCAATACGAACACTGAAGCTTTCTTT. Its protein is CASSRNTNTEAFF. Filled out from reference TRBV7-9 and TRBJ1-1, the complete variable domain reads DTGVSQNPRHKITKRGQNVTFRCDPISEHNRLYWYRQTLGQGPEFLTYFQNEAQLEKSRLLSDRFSAERPKGSFSTLEIQRTEQGDSAMYLCASSRNTNTEAFFGQGTRLTVV.

V gene TRBV6-5 combines with J gene TRBJ2-6; D gene ambiguous. CDR1 MNHEY and CDR2 SVGAGI come from the germline V gene. The CDR3 runs 16 residues. The V end was cut by 0 bases, the J end by 2 bases, with 8 bases between. Here the CDR3 DNA reads TGTGCCAGCAGTTACTCTCGGGCGGCTGGGGCCAACGTCCTGACTTTC. Amino acids: CASSYSRAAGANVLTF.

The V and J genes are TRBV9 and TRBJ1-5, with D possibly being TRBD1 (5 bases). The CDR3 is made up of 16 amino acids. Germline assignment: CDR1 SGDLS and CDR2 YYNGEE. The V and J ends lost 0 bases and 3 bases respectively, with 13 bases between them. The chain's CDR3 is CASSVGGGGDNQPQHF. The CDR3 DNA is TGTGCCAGCAGCGTAGGAGGAGGAGGGGACAATCAGCCCCAGCATTTT.

The V call is TRBV30, the J call TRBJ2-1, with D unresolved. Trimming stripped 3 bases from V and 0 bases from J, with 6 bases between. Germline CDR1 reads GTSNPN; CDR2 reads SVGIG (reference sequence). This CDR3 contains 13 residues. This CDR3 reads CAWSRSSYNEQFF. The CDR3 region has the DNA TGTGCCTGGAGCAGAAGCTCCTACAATGAGCAGTTCTTC.

The rearrangement links TRBV20-1 to TRBJ2-3; 9 bases are a match to TRBD2. The CDR3 totals 15 residues. Germline V CDR1 and CDR2: DFQATT, SNEGSKA (reference sequence). V was pared by 3 bases and J by 3 bases, with 7 bases of the junction left unmatched. The CDR3: CSASERGVLTDTQYF. DNA of the CDR3: TGCAGTGCTAGTGAGCGGGGGGTGCTTACAGATACGCAGTATTTT.

This rearrangement joins TRBV30 to TRBJ2-5; possibly TRBD1 or TRBD2 for D (6 bases each). V was cut by 5 bases and J by 9 bases, with 16 bases left in between. Germline lookup yields CDR1 GTSNPN and CDR2 SVGIG (reference sequence). The CDR3 extends over 12 amino acids. This CDR3 is CAWGGQTRAQYF. The CDR3 DNA is TGTGCCTGGGGGGGGCAGACCAGGGCCCAGTACTTC.

J is TRBJ2-1 and V is TRBV5-6; D may correspond to TRBD1 or TRBD2 (6 bases each). Germline CDR1 is SGHDT and CDR2 is YYEEEE. This CDR3 is built from 14 residues. The ends were cut back, 4 bases at V and 4 bases at J, with 12 bases in the middle. The CDR3 nucleotides read TGTGCCAGCAGCCGGGGGACATCATACAATGAGCAGTTCTTC. This sequence encodes CASSRGTSYNEQFF. The whole variable domain, filled in from reference TRBV5-6 and TRBJ2-1, reads DAGVTQSPTHLIKTRGQQVTLRCSPKSGHDTVSWYQQALGQGPQFIFQYYEEEERQRGNFPDRFSGHQFPNYSSELNVNALLLGDSALYLCASSRGTSYNEQFFGPGTRLTVL.

The chain links TRBV10-3 to TRBJ2-7; TRBD1 matches 11 bases. This CDR3 is 15 amino acids long. Losses at the gene ends were 2 bases for V and 1 base for J; bases not matched to a gene: 1. Germline V gives CDR1 ENHRY, CDR2 SYGVKD. CDR3 protein: CAISEGDRGSYEQYF. The CDR3 bases are TGTGCCATCAGTGAGGGGGACAGGGGGTCCTACGAGCAGTACTTC.

This chain connects TRBV4-1 to TRBJ2-1, with 8 bases identical to TRBD1. The CDR3 has 15 amino acids. Unmatched junction bases numbered 6, after V lost 0 bases and J lost 8 bases. Germline loops: CDR1 MGHRA, CDR2 YSYEKL. The DNA of the CDR3 is TGCGCCAGCAGCCAAGATGACAGGGGTCGGGATGAGCAGTTCTTC. This codes for CASSQDDRGRDEQFF.

The chain uses TRBV5-1 and TRBJ2-3, with a possible D match to TRBD2 (6 bases). This CDR3 region has 17 residues. Trimming took 4 bases from V and 3 from J, leaving 21 bases between them. Germline V gene lookup returns CDR1 SGHRS and CDR2 YFSETQ. The CDR3 DNA follows: TGCGCCAGCAGCCGCGAACCCGGGGGAGGCAGGACAGATACGCAGTATTTT. The encoded protein is CASSREPGGGRTDTQYF.

CDR3 sequence (DNA): TGTGCCAGCAGCTTAAGCGGGGACTCCTACAATGAGCAGTTCTTC. Translated, it gives CASSLSGDSYNEQFF. The chain uses TRBV7-8 and TRBJ2-1; TRBD2 agrees at 7 bases. V was pared by 2 bases and J by 0 bases, with 1 base of the junction left unmatched. CDR1 and CDR2 (germline): SGHVS, FQNEAQ. This CDR3 is built from 15 residues.

With regard to this clone: One end of the junction is discordant with germline, which a read error may explain. The chain has TRBV6-1 and TRBJ2-7; 11 bases agree with TRBD1. The germline CDR1 and CDR2 sequences are MNHNS and SASEGT. The CDR3 is 16 residues long. In nucleotides, the CDR3 is TGTGCCAGCAGGGAAGGACAGGGGGCGTCCGGCTACGAGCAGTACTTC. Protein product: CASREGQGASGYEQYF.

V is TRBV7-2 and J is TRBJ1-3; perhaps TRBD1 as D (5 bases). The V gene lost 4 bases and the J gene lost 5 bases, with 15 bases spanning the gap. Germline loops: CDR1 SGHTA, CDR2 FQGNSA. This CDR3 is built from 15 residues. The CDR3 spells CASSSRSGVRNTIYF. The CDR3, as DNA: TGTGCCAGCAGCTCCCGTTCGGGGGTAAGAAACACCATATATTTT.

V is TRBV9 and J is TRBJ1-2; weak D call: TRBD1 (5 bases). Germline V gene data show CDR1 as SGDLS and CDR2 as YYNGEE. The CDR3 contains 13 residues. V was trimmed by 4 bases and J by 5 bases, leaving 12 bases between them. CDR3 bases: TGTGCCAGCAGCCCGGGGGGGGGATATGGCTACACCTTC. Its translation: CASSPGGGYGYTF.